This paragraph reports one T cell receptor (beta chain). This specimen belongs to a study of blood T cell repertoires in COVID-19. Study-wide context: Whether acute or convalescent, the COVID-19 samples came from the United States, Italy and Spain.

Unmatched junction bases numbered 3, after V lost 6 bases and J lost 5 bases. This CDR3 region has 13 residues. Germline CDR1 is LNHDA and CDR2 is SQIVND (reference sequence). Generated by immunoSEQ multiplex PCR, the TCRdb table keeps only in-frame clones and is missing some. The table has some 120,000 clones, about 82% seen once. The receptor's source is a human donor in a cohort sampled during active COVID-19. Sequencing was performed on peripheral blood. The V and J genes are TRBV19 and TRBJ2-1; 8 nucleotides line up with TRBD2. This chain's CDR3 is CASRLAANNEQFF. CDR3 sequence (DNA): TGTGCCAGTAGACTAGCGGCAAACAATGAGCAGTTCTTC.